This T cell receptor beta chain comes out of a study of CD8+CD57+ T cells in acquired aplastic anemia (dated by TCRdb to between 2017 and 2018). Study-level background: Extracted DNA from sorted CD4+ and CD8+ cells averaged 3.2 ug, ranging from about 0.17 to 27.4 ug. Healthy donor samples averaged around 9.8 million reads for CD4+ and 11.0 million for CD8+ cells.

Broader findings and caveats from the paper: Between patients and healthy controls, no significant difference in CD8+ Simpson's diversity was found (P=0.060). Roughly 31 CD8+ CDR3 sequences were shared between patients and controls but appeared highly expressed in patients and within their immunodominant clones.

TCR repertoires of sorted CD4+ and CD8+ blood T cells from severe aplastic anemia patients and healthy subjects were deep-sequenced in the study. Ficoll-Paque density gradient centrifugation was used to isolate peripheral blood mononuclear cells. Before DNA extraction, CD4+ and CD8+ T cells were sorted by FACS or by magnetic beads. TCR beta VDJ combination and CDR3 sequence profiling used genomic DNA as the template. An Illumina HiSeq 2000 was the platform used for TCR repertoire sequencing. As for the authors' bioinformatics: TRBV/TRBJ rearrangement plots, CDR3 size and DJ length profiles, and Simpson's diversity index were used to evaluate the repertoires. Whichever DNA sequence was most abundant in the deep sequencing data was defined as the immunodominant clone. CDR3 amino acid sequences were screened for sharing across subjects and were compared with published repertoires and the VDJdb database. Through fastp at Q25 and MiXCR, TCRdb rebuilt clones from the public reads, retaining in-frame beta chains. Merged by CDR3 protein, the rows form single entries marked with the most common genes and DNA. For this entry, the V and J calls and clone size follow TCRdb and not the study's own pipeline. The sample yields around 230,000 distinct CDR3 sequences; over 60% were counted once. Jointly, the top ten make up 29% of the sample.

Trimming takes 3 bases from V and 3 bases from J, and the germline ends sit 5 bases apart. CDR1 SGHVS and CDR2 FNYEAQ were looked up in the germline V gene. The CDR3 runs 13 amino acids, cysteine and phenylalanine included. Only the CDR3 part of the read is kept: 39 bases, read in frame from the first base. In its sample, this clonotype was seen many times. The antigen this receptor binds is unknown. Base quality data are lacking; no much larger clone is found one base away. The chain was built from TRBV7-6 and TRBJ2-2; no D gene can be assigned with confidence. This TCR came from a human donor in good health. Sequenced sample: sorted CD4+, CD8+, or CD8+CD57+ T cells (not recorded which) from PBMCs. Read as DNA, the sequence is TGTGCCAGCAGCTTGGTGTACACCGGGGAGCTGTTTTTT. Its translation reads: CASSLVYTGELFF.